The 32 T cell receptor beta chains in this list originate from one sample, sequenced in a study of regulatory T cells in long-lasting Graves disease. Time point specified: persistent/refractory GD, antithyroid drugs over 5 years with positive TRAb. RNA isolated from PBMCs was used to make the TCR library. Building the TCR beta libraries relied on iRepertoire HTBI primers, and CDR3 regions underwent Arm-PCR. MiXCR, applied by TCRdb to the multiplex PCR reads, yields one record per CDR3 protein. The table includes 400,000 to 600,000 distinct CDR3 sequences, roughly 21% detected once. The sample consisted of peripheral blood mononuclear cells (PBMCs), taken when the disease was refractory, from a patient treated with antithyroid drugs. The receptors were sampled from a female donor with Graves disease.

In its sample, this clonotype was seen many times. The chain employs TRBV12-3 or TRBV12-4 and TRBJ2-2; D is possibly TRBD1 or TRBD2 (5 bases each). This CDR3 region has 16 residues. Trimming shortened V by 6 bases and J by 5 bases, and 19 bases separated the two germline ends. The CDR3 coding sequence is TGTGCCAGCAGATTTTACCCGGGACCGAGAACCGGGGAGCTGTTTTTT. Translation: CASRFYPGPRTGELFF.

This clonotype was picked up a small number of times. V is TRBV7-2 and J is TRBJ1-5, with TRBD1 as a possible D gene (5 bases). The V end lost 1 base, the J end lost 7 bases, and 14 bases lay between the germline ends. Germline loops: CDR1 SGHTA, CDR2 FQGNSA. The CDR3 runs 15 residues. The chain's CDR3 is CASSLVGGWGQPQHF. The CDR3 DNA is TGTGCCAGCAGCTTAGTGGGGGGATGGGGACAGCCCCAGCATTTT.

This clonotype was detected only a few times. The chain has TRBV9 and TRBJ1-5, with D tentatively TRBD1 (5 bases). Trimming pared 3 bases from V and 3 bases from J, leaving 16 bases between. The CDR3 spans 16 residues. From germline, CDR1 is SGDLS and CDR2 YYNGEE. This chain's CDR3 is CASSAHHGGFNQPQHF. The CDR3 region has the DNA TGTGCCAGCAGCGCCCACCACGGGGGGTTCAATCAGCCCCAGCATTTT.

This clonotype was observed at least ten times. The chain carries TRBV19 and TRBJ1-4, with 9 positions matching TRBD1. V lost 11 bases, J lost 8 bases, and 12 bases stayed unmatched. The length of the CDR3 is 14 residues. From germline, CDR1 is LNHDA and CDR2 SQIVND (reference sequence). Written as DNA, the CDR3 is TGTGCCTGCCGGGACAGGGTAAAAAAGGAAAAACTGTTTTTT. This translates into CACRDRVKKEKLFF.

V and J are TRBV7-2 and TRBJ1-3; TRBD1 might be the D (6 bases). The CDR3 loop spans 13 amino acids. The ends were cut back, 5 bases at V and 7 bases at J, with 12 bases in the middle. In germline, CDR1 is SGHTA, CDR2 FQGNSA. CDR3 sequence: CASSLGQMNTIYF. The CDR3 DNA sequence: TGTGCCAGCAGCCTCGGACAGATGAACACCATATATTTT.

As DNA, the CDR3 is TGTGCCTGGAGTGCTGGAACGACGAACACTGAAGCTTTCTTT. It is translated as CAWSAGTTNTEAFF. The chain combines TRBV30 with TRBJ1-1, with D uncertain. The length of the CDR3 is 14 residues. CDR1 GTSNPN and CDR2 SVGIG come from the germline V gene (reference sequence). V lost 1 base and J lost 1, with 10 bases in between.

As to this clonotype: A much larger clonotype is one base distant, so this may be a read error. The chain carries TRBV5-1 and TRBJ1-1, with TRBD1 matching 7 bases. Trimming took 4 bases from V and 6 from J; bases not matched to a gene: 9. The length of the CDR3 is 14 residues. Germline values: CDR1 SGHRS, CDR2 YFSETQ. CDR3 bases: TGCGCCAGCAGCCGCGGACAGGAGGGGGCTGAAGCTTTCTTT. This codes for CASSRGQEGAEAFF.

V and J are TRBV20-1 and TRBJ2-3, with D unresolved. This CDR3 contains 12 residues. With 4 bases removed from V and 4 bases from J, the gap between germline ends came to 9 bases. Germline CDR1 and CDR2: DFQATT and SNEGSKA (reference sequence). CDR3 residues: CSAIRLADTQYF. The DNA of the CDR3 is TGCAGTGCTATTAGACTCGCAGATACGCAGTATTTT.

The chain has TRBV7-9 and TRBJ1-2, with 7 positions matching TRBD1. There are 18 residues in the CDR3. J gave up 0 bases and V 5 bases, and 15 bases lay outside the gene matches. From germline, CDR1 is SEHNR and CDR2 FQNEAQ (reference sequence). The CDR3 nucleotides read TGTGCCAGCAGCCCCCGGCCGGCAGGGGGGATAACTAACTATGGCTACACCTTC. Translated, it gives CASSPRPAGGITNYGYTF.

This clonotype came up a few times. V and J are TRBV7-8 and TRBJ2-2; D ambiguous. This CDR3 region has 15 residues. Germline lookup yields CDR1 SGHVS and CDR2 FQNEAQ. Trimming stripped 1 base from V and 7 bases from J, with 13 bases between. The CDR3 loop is CASSLGRVLGGELFF. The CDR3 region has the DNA TGTGCCAGCAGCTTAGGACGGGTATTAGGCGGGGAGCTGTTTTTT.

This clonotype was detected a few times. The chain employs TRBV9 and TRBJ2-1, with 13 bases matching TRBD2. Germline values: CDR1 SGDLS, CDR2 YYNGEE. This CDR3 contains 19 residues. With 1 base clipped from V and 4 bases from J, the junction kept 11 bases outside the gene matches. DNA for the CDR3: TGTGCCAGCAGCGTACAAAGACTAGCGGGGGGCCTTGAGTACAATGAGCAGTTCTTC. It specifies CASSVQRLAGGLEYNEQFF.

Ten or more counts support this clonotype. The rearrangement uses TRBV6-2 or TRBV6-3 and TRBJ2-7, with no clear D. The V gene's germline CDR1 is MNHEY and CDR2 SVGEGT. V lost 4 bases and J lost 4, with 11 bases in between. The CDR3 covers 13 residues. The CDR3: CASSWARAYEQYF. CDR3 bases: TGTGCCAGCAGTTGGGCTCGCGCGTACGAGCAGTACTTC.

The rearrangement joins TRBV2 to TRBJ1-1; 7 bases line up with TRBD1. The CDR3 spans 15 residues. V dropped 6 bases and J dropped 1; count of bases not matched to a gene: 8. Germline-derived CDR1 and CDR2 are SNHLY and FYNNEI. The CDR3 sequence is CASRRRDRRNTEAFF. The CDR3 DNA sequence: TGTGCCAGCAGACGCCGGGACAGAAGGAACACTGAAGCTTTCTTT.

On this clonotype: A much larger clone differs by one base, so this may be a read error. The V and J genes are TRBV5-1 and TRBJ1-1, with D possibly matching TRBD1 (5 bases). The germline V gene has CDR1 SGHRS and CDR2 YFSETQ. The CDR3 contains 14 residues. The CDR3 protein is CVSSLTGDDTEAFF. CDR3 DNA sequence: TGCGTCAGCAGCTTGACCGGGGACGACACTGAAGCTTTCTTT.

The CDR3 loop reads CASSRTGTPNTGELFF. Here the CDR3 DNA reads TGCGCCAGCAGCAGAACCGGGACACCAAACACCGGGGAGCTGTTTTTT. The chain uses TRBV5-1 and TRBJ2-2, with D possibly matching TRBD1 (6 bases). The V gene lost 4 bases and the J gene lost 2 bases, with 15 bases spanning the gap. Germline V CDR1 and CDR2: SGHRS, YFSETQ. There are 16 residues in the CDR3.

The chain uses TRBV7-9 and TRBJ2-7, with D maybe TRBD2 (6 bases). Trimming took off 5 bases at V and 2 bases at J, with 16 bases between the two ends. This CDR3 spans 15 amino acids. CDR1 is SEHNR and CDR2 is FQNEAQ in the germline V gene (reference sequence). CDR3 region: CASSRWGDGPYEQYF. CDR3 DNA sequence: TGTGCCAGCAGCCGCTGGGGGGACGGGCCCTACGAGCAGTACTTC.

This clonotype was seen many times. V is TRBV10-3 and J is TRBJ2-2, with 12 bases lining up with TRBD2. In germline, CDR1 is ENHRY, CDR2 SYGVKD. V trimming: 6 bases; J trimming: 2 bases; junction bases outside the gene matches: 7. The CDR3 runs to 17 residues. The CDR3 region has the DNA TGTGCCATCAGCCCTAGCGGGGGGGCCCTCAACACCGGGGAGCTGTTTTTT. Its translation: CAISPSGGALNTGELFF.

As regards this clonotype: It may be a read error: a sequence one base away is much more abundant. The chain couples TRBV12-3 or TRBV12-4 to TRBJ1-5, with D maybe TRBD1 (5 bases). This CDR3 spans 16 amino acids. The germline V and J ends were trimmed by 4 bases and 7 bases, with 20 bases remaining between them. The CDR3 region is CASSYYGPGWGQPQHF. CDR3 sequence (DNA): TGTGCCAGCAGTTACTATGGGCCCGGATGGGGGCAGCCCCAGCATTTT.

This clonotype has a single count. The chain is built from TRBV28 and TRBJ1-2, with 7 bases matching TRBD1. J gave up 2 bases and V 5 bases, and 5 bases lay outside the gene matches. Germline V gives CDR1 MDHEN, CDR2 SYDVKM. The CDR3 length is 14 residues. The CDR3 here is CASSPGTENYGYTF. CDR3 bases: TGTGCCAGCAGTCCCGGGACAGAAAACTATGGCTACACCTTC.

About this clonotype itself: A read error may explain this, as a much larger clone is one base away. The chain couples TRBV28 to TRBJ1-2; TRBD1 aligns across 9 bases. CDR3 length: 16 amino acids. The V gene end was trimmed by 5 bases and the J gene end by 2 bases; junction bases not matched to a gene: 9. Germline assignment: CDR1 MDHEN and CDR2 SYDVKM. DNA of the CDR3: TGTGCCAGCAGTGGGATAACGGGACAGGGCAACTATGGCTACACCTTC. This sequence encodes CASSGITGQGNYGYTF.

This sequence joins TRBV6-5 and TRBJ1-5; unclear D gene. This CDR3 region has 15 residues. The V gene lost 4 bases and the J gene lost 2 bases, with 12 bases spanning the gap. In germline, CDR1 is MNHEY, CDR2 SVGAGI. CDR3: CASSLYDGGNQPQHF. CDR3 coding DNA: TGTGCCAGCAGTTTATATGACGGGGGCAATCAGCCCCAGCATTTT.

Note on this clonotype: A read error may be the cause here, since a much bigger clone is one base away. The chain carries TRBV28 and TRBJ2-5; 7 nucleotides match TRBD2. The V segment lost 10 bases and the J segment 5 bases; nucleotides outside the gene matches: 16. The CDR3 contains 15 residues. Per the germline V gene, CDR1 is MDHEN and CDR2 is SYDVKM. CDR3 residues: CATVGSGTPGETQYF. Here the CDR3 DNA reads TGTGCCACGGTCGGGAGCGGGACTCCTGGGGAGACCCAGTACTTC. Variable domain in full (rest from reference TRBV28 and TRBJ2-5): DVKVTQSSRYLVKRTGEKVFLECVQDMDHENMFWYRQDPGLGLRLIYFSYDVKMKEKGDIPEGYSVSREKKERFSLILESASTNQTSMYLCATVGSGTPGETQYFGPGTRLLVL.

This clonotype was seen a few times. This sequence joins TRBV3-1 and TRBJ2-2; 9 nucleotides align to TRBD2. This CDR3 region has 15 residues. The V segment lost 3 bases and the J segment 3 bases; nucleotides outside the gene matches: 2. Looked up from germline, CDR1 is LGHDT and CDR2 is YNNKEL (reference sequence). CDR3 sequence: CASSHLAGHTGELFF. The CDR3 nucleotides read TGTGCCAGCAGCCACCTAGCGGGGCACACCGGGGAGCTGTTTTTT.

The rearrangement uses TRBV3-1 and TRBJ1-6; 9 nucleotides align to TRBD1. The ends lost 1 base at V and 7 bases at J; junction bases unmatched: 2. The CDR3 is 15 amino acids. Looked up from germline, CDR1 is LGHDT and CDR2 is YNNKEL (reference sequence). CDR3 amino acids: CASSQVGTGNSPLHF. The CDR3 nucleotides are TGTGCCAGCAGCCAAGTCGGGACAGGGAATTCACCCCTCCACTTT.

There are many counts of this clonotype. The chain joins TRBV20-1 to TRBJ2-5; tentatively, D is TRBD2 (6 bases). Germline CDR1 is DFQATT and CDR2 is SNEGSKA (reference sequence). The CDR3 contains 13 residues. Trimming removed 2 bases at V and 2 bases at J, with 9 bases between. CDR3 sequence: CSARRGLQETQYF. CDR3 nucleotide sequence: TGCAGTGCTAGACGGGGGTTACAAGAGACCCAGTACTTC.

The CDR3 nucleotides read TGTGCCAGCTCCGAAGCCATCTCCTACGAGCAGTACTTC. Residues: CASSEAISYEQYF. V is TRBV18 and J is TRBJ2-7; no clear D gene. The V end lost 6 bases, the J end lost 0 bases, and 9 bases lay between the germline ends. The CDR3 is 13 residues long. CDR1 is KGHSH, CDR2 LQKENI, per germline.

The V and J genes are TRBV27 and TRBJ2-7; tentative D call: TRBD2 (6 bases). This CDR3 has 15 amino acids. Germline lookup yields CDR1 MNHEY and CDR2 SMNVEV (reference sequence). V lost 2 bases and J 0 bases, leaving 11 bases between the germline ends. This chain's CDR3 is CASSLGGVNSYEQYF. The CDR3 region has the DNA TGTGCCAGCAGTTTAGGAGGGGTTAACTCCTACGAGCAGTACTTC.

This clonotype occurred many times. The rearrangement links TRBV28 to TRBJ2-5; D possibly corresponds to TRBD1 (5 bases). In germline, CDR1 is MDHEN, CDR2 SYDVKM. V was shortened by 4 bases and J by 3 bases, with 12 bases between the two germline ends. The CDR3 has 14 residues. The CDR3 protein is CASSSLGREETQYF. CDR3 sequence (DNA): TGTGCCAGCAGTTCTCTGGGCAGGGAAGAGACCCAGTACTTC. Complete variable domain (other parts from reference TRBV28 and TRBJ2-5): DVKVTQSSRYLVKRTGEKVFLECVQDMDHENMFWYRQDPGLGLRLIYFSYDVKMKEKGDIPEGYSVSREKKERFSLILESASTNQTSMYLCASSSLGREETQYFGPGTRLLVL.

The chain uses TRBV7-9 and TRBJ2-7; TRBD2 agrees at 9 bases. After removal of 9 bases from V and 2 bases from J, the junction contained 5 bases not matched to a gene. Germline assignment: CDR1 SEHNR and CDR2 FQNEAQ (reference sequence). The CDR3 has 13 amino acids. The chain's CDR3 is CASMLAGTYEQYF. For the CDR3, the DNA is TGTGCCAGTATGCTAGCGGGAACCTACGAGCAGTACTTC.

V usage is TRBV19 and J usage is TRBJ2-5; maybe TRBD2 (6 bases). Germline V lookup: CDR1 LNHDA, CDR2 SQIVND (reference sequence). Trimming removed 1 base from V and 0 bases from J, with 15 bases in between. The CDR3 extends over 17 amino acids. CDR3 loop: CASSIGSGALYQETQYF. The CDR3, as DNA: TGTGCCAGTAGTATAGGATCGGGAGCACTGTACCAAGAGACCCAGTACTTC.

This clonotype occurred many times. CDR3 in DNA: TGTGCCAGCAGCTTAGTGGCTAGCGGGGGACAAGAGACCCAGTACTTC. Its protein is CASSLVASGGQETQYF. The chain couples TRBV7-2 to TRBJ2-5; 10 bases match TRBD2. CDR3 length: 16 amino acids. Trimming removed 1 base from V and 2 bases from J; junction bases left unmatched: 4. CDR1 is SGHTA and CDR2 is FQGNSA in the germline V gene.

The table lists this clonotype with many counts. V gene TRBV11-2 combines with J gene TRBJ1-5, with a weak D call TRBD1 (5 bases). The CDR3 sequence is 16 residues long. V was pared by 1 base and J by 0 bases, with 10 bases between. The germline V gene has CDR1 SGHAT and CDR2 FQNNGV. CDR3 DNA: TGTGCCAGCAGCTTAGGGGACCTCTATAGCAATCAGCCCCAGCATTTT. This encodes CASSLGDLYSNQPQHF.